Here is one T cell receptor beta chain with its context. Its target is not known. Trimming removed 6 bases from V and 4 bases from J; junction bases left unmatched: 8. The CDR3 sequence is 15 residues long. Germline CDR1 reads MDHEN; CDR2 reads SYDVKM. This specimen comes from a study of brain T cells in children with intractable seizures. Study results and limitations: Only CDR3 sequence similarity suggested viral specificity, without known HCMV serostatus. Pre- and post-surgery blood differed in depth, so pre-surgery absences may be undersampling.

TCRdb keeps only in-frame clones here, not all; method: immunoSEQ multiplex PCR. This sample carries hundreds of thousands of clones, about 94% of them seen once, and the ten largest clones take about 5.8%. Time point here: blood from clinic visit 5 months post-surgery; TSC patient then seizure free. The sequenced cases were selected for having the highest brain T cell transcript signatures. Pre-surgery treatment included at least one anti-epileptic drug. This rearrangement joins TRBV28 to TRBJ2-1; 8 nucleotides match TRBD2. Sequencing used peripheral blood, obtained roughly 5 months after surgery. This clonotype originated in a boy younger than two with tuberous sclerosis and intractable seizures. In nucleotides, the CDR3 is TGTGCCAGCAGCCTAGCGGGCCCTCCGTACAATGAGCAGTTCTTC. As protein: CASSLAGPPYNEQFF.